This T cell receptor beta chain was captured by sequencing in a study of blood T cell repertoires in COVID-19. This CDR3 has 14 residues. Germline CDR1 and CDR2: MNHEY and SVGAGI. Trimming shortened V by 0 bases and J by 1 base, and 6 bases separated the two germline ends. Assay used: immunoSEQ multiplex PCR; TCRdb lists only in-frame clones, some missing. This sample yields some 150,000 clones, of which about 86% are seen a single time; over 8.5% belongs to the top ten. The receptor comes from a woman in her fifties or sixties with active or convalescent COVID-19. The sequenced material came from peripheral blood. The chain uses TRBV6-5 and TRBJ1-1; D is ambiguous. Here the CDR3 reads CASSYSWPNTEAFF. The CDR3 DNA follows: TGTGCCAGCAGTTACTCGTGGCCGAACACTGAAGCTTTCTTT.